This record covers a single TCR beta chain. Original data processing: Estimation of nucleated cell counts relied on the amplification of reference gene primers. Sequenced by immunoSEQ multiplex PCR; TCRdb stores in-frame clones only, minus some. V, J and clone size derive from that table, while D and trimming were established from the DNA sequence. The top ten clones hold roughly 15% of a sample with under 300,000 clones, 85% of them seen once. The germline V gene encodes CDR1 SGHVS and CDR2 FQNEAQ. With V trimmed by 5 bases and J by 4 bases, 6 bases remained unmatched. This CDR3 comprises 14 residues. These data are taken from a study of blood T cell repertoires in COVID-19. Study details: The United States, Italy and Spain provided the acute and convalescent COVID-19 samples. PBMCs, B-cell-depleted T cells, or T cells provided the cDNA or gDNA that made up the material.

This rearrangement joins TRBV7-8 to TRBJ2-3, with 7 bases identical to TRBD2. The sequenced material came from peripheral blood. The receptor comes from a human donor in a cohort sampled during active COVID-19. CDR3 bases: TGTGCCAGCAGCCAGCGGACTAGTTCAGATACGCAGTATTTT. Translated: CASSQRTSSDTQYF.